One sample yielded the 12 T cell receptor beta chains listed below, sequenced in a study of vaccination and CD4 T cells after COVID-19. The Oncomine TCR Beta short-read assay was applied to DNA of cultured CD4+ T cells. TCRdb ran MiXCR on the PCR reads and lists one entry per CDR3 protein. The sample lists 11,000 to 15,000 distinct CDR3 sequences, about 54% occurring once. Their antigens are not known. The treatment denotes: approximately nine-day PBMC culture with coronavirus spike peptide pools or control peptides (ViraFEST assay). Specimen: CD4+ T cells from blood, cultured in vitro, collected before SARS-CoV-2 vaccination. These receptors originate from a human donor who had recovered from COVID-19.

There are a few counts of this clonotype. The chain employs TRBV15 and TRBJ1-5; D gene unclear. The V end was cut by 0 bases, the J end by 0 bases, with 6 bases between. Germline V gives CDR1 LNHNV, CDR2 YYDKDF (reference sequence). The CDR3 contains 15 residues. The CDR3 DNA follows: TGTGCCACCAGCAGAGACAGGAATAGCAATCAGCCCCAGCATTTT. Protein: CATSRDRNSNQPQHF.

The chain carries TRBV29-1 and TRBJ2-3; D could derive from TRBD1 or TRBD2 (5 bases each). This CDR3 is 17 amino acids long. V shed 4 bases and J shed 2 bases, with 22 bases lying between them. Germline V gene data show CDR1 as SQVTM and CDR2 as ANQGSEA. The CDR3 reads CSVVMGRGRITTDTQYF. The CDR3 DNA reads as TGCAGCGTTGTAATGGGTCGGGGACGGATTACCACAGATACGCAGTATTTT.

V gene TRBV7-2 combines with J gene TRBJ2-7; D call uncertain. CDR3 size: 16 residues. The V gene lost 1 base and the J gene lost 6 bases, with 19 bases spanning the gap. Germline V gene sequence: CDR1 SGHTA, CDR2 FQGNSA. CDR3 sequence reads: CASSLESQGPKSEQYF. DNA for the CDR3: TGTGCCAGCAGCTTAGAATCCCAAGGACCTAAGTCCGAGCAGTACTTC.

This sequence joins TRBV2 and TRBJ1-5, with no clear D. V was pared by 0 bases and J by 4 bases, with 7 bases between. The V gene's germline CDR1 is SNHLY and CDR2 FYNNEI. This CDR3 spans 14 amino acids. CDR3 sequence reads: CASSEASENQPQHF. As DNA, the CDR3 is TGTGCCAGCAGTGAAGCGTCAGAGAATCAGCCCCAGCATTTT. Using reference TRBV2 and TRBJ1-5 for the parts outside the CDR3, the full variable domain is EPEVTQTPSHQVTQMGQEVILRCVPISNHLYFYWYRQILGQKVEFLVSFYNNEISEKSEIFDDQFSVERPDGSNFTLKIRSTKLEDSAMYFCASSEASENQPQHFGDGTRLSIL.

This chain connects TRBV4-1 to TRBJ1-6; D call uncertain. The V gene lost 1 base and the J gene lost 8 bases, with 6 bases spanning the gap. Germline V CDR1 and CDR2: MGHRA, YSYEKL. The CDR3 runs 13 residues. In nucleotides, the CDR3 is TGCGCCAGCAGCCAAGTAAAAGATTCACCCCTCCACTTT. Its translation is CASSQVKDSPLHF.

The CDR3: CASSLRGRQSANYGYTF. The CDR3 coding sequence is TGTGCCAGCAGCTTACGTGGTAGGCAGTCGGCTAACTATGGCTACACCTTC. The chain uses TRBV7-2 and TRBJ1-2, with unresolved D. V gave up 2 bases and J gave up 0 bases, with 16 bases separating them. Germline V CDR1 and CDR2: SGHTA, FQGNSA. There are 17 residues in the CDR3.

This clonotype was recorded once. Germline is not matched at one junction end, which may reflect a read error. This rearrangement joins TRBV7-2 to TRBJ2-1; 8 bases are shared with TRBD2. This CDR3 has 15 amino acids. Germline V lookup: CDR1 SGHTA, CDR2 FQGNSA. CDR3 residues: CASSFGGASFNEQFF. CDR3 in DNA: TGTGCCAGCAGCTTCGGGGGGGCCTCCTTCAATGAGCAGTTCTTC. Together with reference TRBV7-2 and TRBJ2-1, the CDR3 gives the full variable domain: GAGVSQSPSNKVTEKGKDVELRCDPISGHTALYWYRQSLGQGLEFLIYFQGNSAPDKSGLPSDRFSAERTGGSVSTLTIQRTQQEDSAVYLCASSFGGASFNEQFFGPGTRLTVL.

J is TRBJ2-1 and V is TRBV2; 7 nucleotides match TRBD1. This CDR3 is 15 amino acids long. V shed 4 bases, J shed 6 bases, and the junction held 9 bases outside the gene matches. CDR1 SNHLY and CDR2 FYNNEI come from the germline V gene. CDR3 bases: TGTGCCAGCAGTGCAATGACAGGGTTCGGCAATGAGCAGTTCTTC. Its translation is CASSAMTGFGNEQFF.

This clonotype came up a few times. The chain combines TRBV20-1 with TRBJ1-2; a weak D match, TRBD1 (5 bases). The CDR3 is 12 residues long. Germline CDR1 and CDR2: DFQATT and SNEGSKA (reference sequence). This CDR3 reads CSGDPRNYGYTF. The CDR3 DNA is TGCAGCGGGGACCCCCGCAACTATGGCTACACCTTC.

The chain recombines TRBV7-2 with TRBJ2-1; 8 bases line up with TRBD2. V lost 3 bases to trimming and J lost 8 bases; unmatched junction nucleotides: 18. Germline values: CDR1 SGHTA, CDR2 FQGNSA. CDR3 length: 18 residues. In nucleotides, the CDR3 is TGTGCCAGCAGCTTGCACATACGGACTAGCTCGAGAAGGGATGAGCAGTTCTTC. Its translation is CASSLHIRTSSRRDEQFF.

The chain joins TRBV5-1 to TRBJ1-6; the match to TRBD1 covers 7 bases. With V trimmed by 5 bases and J by 8 bases, 7 bases remained unmatched. The germline CDR1 and CDR2 sequences are SGHRS and YFSETQ. The CDR3 runs to 14 residues. CDR3 bases: TGCGCCAGCAGTACACAGGGGTTGGATTCACCCCTCCACTTT. This sequence encodes CASSTQGLDSPLHF.

This clonotype was recorded a few times. The rearrangement joins TRBV27 to TRBJ1-6; a weak D match, TRBD1 (6 bases). Deletions cut 6 bases from V and 5 bases from J, with 8 bases between. Germline CDR1 is MNHEY and CDR2 is SMNVEV (reference sequence). The CDR3 loop spans 13 amino acids. CDR3 sequence: CASRDRDNSPLHF. CDR3 in DNA: TGTGCCAGCAGGGACAGAGATAATTCACCCCTCCACTTT.